These 5 T cell receptor beta chains originate from one sample sequenced in a study of shared clonotypes between healthy human individuals. Positively selected for CCR7, the CD45RO-negative cells used as naive CD8 cells excluded terminally differentiated effector memory CD45RA+ cells. Sequenced by immunoSEQ multiplex PCR; TCRdb stores in-frame clones only, minus some. The sample lists around 600,000 clones, 85% to 95% occurring once. The sample comprised naive CD8+ T cells sorted from blood. The receptors derive from a woman aged 25 to 39 in good health.

Details on this clone: In the same sample, other DNA sequences code for this CDR3. The chain links TRBV27 to TRBJ1-1; unclear D gene. Germline CDR1 MNHEY, CDR2 SMNVEV (reference sequence). With 5 bases removed from V and 1 base from J, the gap between germline ends came to 8 bases. The CDR3 runs 13 residues. CDR3 sequence reads: CASSRSANTEAFF. The CDR3 coding sequence is TGTGCCAGCAGTCGGTCGGCGAACACTGAAGCTTTCTTT.

The J gene is TRBJ2-7, the V gene TRBV2; D may be TRBD1 or TRBD2 (5 bases each). The V gene's germline CDR1 is SNHLY and CDR2 FYNNEI. The CDR3 length is 14 residues. V dropped 6 bases and J dropped 4 bases, with 16 bases sitting between them. The CDR3 nucleotides are TGTGCCAGCAGATCCGGGACGGGATTATACGAGCAGTACTTC. It specifies CASRSGTGLYEQYF.

The J gene is TRBJ2-1, the V gene TRBV6-1; 10 nucleotides match TRBD2. The junction had 5 bases not matched to a gene; V was cut back by 6 bases and J by 3 bases. Per germline, CDR1 MNHNS and CDR2 SASEGT. The CDR3 runs to 15 residues. In DNA form, the CDR3 reads TGTGCCAGCAGGCCCGGGACTAGCGTCTACAATGAGCAGTTCTTC. It specifies CASRPGTSVYNEQFF.

The V call is TRBV7-8, the J call TRBJ1-2; D is possibly TRBD1 (5 bases). CDR1 and CDR2 (germline): SGHVS, FQNEAQ. Between the trimmed V and J ends, which lost 5 bases and 3 bases, there was a span of 13 bases. The CDR3 sequence is 14 residues long. In DNA, the CDR3 is TGTGCCAGCAGCCGCCGGGACGGCGACTATGGCTACACCTTC. This sequence encodes CASSRRDGDYGYTF. Supplemented by reference TRBV7-8 and TRBJ1-2, the full variable domain reads GAGVSQSPRYKVAKRGQDVALRCDPISGHVSLFWYQQALGQGPEFLTYFQNEAQLDKSGLPSDRFFAERPEGSVSTLKIQRTQQEDSAVYLCASSRRDGDYGYTFGSGTRLTVV.

The chain employs TRBV10-2 and TRBJ2-1, with TRBD2 identical over 12 bases. Germline V CDR1 and CDR2: WSHSY, SAAADI. The CDR3 runs 17 residues. Germline trimming cut 6 bases from V and 5 bases from J; bases unmatched to any gene: 11. The CDR3 coding sequence is TGCGCCAGCAGAGGACTAGCGGGAAGGGAACTACACAATGAGCAGTTCTTC. Amino acid sequence: CASRGLAGRELHNEQFF.